This record concerns one T cell receptor (beta chain) sequence. Antigen specificity is unknown. Primers for the PCR totalled 60 Vbeta and 13 Jbeta. Clones were read by immunoSEQ multiplex PCR, and TCRdb kept only the in-frame ones, dropping some. The profile shows 150,000 or so clones, approximately 81% of them singletons. The CDR3 loop spans 15 amino acids. The germline gives CDR1 SGHRS, CDR2 YFSETQ. V lost 3 bases to trimming and J lost 7 bases; unmatched junction nucleotides: 10. These data originate in a study of cytomegalovirus exposure and HLA in healthy donors. Study results and caveats: Most TCR sequences proved rare, with some public TCRs found in many donors.

The chain has TRBV5-1 and TRBJ2-7; 10 bases match TRBD2. The clonotype originates from a man between 18 and 35 years old in good health and CMV-seropositive. The material sequenced was PBMCs. The CDR3 DNA reads TGCGCCAGCAGCTGGGGATCTAGCGGGGGTTATGAGCAGTACTTC. Encoded protein: CASSWGSSGGYEQYF.